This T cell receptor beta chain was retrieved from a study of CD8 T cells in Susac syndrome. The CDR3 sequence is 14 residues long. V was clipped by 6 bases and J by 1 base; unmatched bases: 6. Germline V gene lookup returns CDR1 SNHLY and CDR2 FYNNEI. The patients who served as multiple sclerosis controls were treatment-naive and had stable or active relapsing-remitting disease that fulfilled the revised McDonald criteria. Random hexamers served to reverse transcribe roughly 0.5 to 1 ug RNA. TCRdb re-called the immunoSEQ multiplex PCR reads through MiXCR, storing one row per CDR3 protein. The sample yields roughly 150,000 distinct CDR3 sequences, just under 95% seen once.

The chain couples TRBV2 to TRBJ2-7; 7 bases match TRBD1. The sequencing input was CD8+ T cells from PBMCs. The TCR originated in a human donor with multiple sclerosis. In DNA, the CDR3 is TGTGCCAGCAGCCTTCGGGACAGATCCTACGAGCAGTACTTC. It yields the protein CASSLRDRSYEQYF.